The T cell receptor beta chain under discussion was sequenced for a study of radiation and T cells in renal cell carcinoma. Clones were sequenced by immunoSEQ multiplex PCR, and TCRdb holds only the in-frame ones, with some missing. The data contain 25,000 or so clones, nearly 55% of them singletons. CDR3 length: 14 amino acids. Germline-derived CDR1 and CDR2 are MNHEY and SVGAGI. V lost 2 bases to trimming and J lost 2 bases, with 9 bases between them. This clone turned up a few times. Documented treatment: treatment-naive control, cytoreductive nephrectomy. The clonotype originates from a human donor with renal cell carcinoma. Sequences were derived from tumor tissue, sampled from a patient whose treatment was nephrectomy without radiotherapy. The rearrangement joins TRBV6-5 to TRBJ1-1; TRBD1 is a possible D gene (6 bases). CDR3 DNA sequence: TGTGCCAGCAGTTACCACAGGGACAACACTGAAGCTTTCTTT. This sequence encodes CASSYHRDNTEAFF.